The T cell receptor (beta chain) under discussion was sequenced for a study of shared clonotypes between healthy human individuals. Profiled with immunoSEQ multiplex PCR; TCRdb holds only in-frame clones, not every one. The profile covers around 1 million clones, with approximately 76% appearing a single time and nearly 1.5% taken by the ten largest. The length of the CDR3 is 15 residues. Trimming took 5 bases from V and 2 from J; bases not matched to a gene: 6. The germline V gene encodes CDR1 SGHTA and CDR2 FQGNSA. This sequence joins TRBV7-2 and TRBJ2-1; 7 bases are a match to TRBD1. This receptor was taken from a man aged 18 to 30 in good health. The sequenced material came from memory CD4+ T cells sorted from blood. Described subset: CD45RA-negative fraction. CDR3 region: CASSEDRPPYNEQFF. The CDR3 DNA reads TGTGCCAGCAGCGAGGACAGGCCACCCTACAATGAGCAGTTCTTC.